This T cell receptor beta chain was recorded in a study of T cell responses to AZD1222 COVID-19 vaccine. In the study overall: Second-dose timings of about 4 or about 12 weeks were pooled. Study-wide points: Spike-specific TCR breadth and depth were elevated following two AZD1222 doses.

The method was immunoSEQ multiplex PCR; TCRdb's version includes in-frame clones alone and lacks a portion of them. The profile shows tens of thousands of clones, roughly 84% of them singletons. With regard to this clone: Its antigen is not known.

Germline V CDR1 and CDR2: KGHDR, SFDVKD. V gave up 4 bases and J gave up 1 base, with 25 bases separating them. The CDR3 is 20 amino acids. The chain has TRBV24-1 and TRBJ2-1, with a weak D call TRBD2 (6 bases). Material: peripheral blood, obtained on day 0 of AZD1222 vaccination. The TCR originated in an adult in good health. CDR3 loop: CATSEPPRDWGVGSYNEQFF. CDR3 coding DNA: TGTGCCACCAGTGAACCCCCCCGGGACTGGGGGGTTGGGTCCTACAATGAGCAGTTCTTC.